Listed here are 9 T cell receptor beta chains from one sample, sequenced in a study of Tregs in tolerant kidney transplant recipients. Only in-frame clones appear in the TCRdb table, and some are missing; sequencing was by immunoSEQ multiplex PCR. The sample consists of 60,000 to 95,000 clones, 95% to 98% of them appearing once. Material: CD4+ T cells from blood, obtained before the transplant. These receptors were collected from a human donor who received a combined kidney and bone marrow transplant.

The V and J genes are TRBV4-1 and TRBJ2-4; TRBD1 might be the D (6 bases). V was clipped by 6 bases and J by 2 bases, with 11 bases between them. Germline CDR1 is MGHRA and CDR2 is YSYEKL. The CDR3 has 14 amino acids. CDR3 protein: CASSNRASKNIQYF. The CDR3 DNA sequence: TGCGCCAGCAGTAACAGGGCCTCCAAAAACATTCAGTACTTC.

The CDR3 DNA is TGCGCCAGCAGCTTTAGCTCAACTAATGAAAAACTGTTTTTT. Encoded protein: CASSFSSTNEKLFF. The rearrangement uses TRBV5-1 and TRBJ1-4, with D unresolved. Per germline, CDR1 SGHRS and CDR2 YFSETQ. This CDR3 contains 14 residues. V lost 2 bases, J lost 0 bases, and 5 bases lay in between.

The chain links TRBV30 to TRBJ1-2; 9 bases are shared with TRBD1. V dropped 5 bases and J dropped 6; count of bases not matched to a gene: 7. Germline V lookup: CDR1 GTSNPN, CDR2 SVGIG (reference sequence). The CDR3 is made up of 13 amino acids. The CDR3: CAWGGTGLNGYTF. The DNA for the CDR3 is TGTGCCTGGGGGGGGACAGGGTTGAATGGCTACACCTTC.

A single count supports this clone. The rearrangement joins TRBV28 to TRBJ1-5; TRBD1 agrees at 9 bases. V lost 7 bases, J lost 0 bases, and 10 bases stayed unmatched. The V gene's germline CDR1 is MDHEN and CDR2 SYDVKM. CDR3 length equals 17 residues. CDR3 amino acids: CASTSWTGDYSNQPQHF. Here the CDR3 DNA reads TGTGCCAGCACCTCCTGGACAGGGGATTATAGCAATCAGCCCCAGCATTTT.

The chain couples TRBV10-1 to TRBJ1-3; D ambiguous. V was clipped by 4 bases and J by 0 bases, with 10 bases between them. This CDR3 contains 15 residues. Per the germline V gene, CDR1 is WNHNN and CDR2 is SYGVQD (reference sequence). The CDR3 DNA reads TGCGCCAGCAGTGGATCAGTTATCTCTGGAAACACCATATATTTT. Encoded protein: CASSGSVISGNTIYF.

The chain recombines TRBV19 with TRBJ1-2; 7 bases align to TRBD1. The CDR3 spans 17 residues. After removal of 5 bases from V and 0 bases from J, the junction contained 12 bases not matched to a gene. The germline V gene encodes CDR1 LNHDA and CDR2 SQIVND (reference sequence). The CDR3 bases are TGTGCCAGTAGTGTATACAGGGGCGCGCGGTCTAACTATGGCTACACCTTC. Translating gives CASSVYRGARSNYGYTF.

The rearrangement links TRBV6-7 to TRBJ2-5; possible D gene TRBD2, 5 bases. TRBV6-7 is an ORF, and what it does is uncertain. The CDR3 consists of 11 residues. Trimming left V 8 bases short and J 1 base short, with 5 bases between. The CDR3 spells CASGSQETQYF. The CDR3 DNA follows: TGTGCCAGCGGGAGCCAAGAGACCCAGTACTTC.

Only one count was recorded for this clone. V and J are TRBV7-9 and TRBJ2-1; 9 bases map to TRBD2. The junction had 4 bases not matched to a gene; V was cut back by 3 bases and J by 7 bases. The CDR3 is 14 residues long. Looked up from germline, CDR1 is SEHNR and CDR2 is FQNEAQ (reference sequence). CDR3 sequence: CASSFLLAGNEQFF. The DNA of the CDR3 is TGTGCCAGCAGCTTTTTGCTAGCGGGAAATGAGCAGTTCTTC.

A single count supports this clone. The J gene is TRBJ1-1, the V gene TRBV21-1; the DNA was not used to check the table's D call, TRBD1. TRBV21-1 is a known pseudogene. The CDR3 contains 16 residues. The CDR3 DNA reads TGTGCCAGCAGCGTGCTTCCTGGACAGATGAACACTGAAGCTTTCTTT. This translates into CASSVLPGQMNTEAFF.